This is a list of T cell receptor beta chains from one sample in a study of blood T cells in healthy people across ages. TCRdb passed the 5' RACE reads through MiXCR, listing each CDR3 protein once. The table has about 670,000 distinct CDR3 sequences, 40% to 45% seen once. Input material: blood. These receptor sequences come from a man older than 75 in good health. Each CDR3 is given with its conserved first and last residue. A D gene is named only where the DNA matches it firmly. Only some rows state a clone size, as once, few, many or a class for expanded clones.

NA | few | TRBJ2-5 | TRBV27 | TGTGCCAGCAGTTTCGGACAGCGTGAAGAGACCCAGTACTTC | CASSFGQREETQYF
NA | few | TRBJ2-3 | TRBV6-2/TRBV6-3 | TGTGCCAGCAGTTACGGCAGGCATTTGGATACGCAGTATTTT | CASSYGRHLDTQYF
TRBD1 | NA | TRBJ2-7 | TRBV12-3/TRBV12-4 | TGTGCCAGCAGAGTTACAACCGGGACAGGGGAGGGCTCCTACAATGAGCAGTACTTC | CASRVTTGTGEGSYNEQYF
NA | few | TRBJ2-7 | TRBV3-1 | TGTGCCAGCAGCCAGGGGGTTAGCGGTTCCTACGAGCAGTACTTC | CASSQGVSGSYEQYF
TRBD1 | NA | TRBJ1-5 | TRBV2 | TGTGCCAGCAGTTTCACAGGGGTCCGGCAGCCCCAGCATTTT | CASSFTGVRQPQHF
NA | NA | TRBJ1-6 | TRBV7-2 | TGTGCCAGCAGCTTTCTGGTCGGGAGGAGTTCACCCCTCCACTTT | CASSFLVGRSSPLHF
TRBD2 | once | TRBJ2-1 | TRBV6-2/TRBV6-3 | TGTGCCAGCAGTTACGTAGGCGGGAGGTACAATGAGCAGTTCTTC | CASSYVGGRYNEQFF
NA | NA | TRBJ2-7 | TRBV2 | TGTGCCAGCAGTGAACGTGGCAGGGACTACGAGCAGTACTTC | CASSERGRDYEQYF
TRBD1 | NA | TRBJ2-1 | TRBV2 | TGTGCCAGCAGGCCCGGGACAGGCCCCCACAATGAGCAGTTCTTC | CASRPGTGPHNEQFF
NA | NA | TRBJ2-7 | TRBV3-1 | TGTGCCAGCAGCCAAGATTACGGTTACAATGAGCAGTACTTC | CASSQDYGYNEQYF
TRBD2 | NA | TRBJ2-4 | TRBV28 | TGTGCCAGCAGTTTAACTAGCGGGGGTTCAGCCAAAAACATTCAGTACTTC | CASSLTSGGSAKNIQYF
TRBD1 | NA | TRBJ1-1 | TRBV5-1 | TGCGCCAGCAGCTTGGGGACAGGGGTGACTGAAGTTTTCTTT | CASSLGTGVTEVFF
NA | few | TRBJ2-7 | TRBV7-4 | TGTGCCAGCAGCTTACAGTGGTGTACCGAGTACTTC | CASSLQWCTEYF
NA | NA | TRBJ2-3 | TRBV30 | TGTGCCTGGGGGACACAGGCAGATACGCAGTATTTT | CAWGTQADTQYF
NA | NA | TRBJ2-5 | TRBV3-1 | TGTGCCAGCAGCCAATACCCCACAGACCAAGAGACCCAGTACTTC | CASSQYPTDQETQYF
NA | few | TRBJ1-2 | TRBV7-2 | TGTGCCAGCAGCCCTTCGGGGGCGGGCTATGGCTACACCTTC | CASSPSGAGYGYTF
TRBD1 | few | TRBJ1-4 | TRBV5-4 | TGTGCCAGCAGCCAAGGACAGGGGGGAGCTAATGAAAAACTGTTTTTT | CASSQGQGGANEKLFF
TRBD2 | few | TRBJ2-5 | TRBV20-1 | TGCAGTGCTAGAAATCCTGGACTAGCGGGGGGAAGGGAGACCCAGTACTTC | CSARNPGLAGGRETQYF
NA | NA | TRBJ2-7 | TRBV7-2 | TGTGCCAGCAGCTTTTCTGATAGCTCCTACGAGCAGTACTTC | CASSFSDSSYEQYF
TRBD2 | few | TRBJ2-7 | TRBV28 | TGTGCCAGCAGTTTATCAACTAGCGGGAGCCCCGAGCAGTACTTC | CASSLSTSGSPEQYF
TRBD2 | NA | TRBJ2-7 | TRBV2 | TGTGCCAGCAGTGGCAGCGGGAGGTACGAGCAGTACTTC | CASSGSGRYEQYF
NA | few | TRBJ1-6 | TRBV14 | TGTGCCAGCAGCCAAGCAGGTTGGGATCGAGCCCTCCACTTT | CASSQAGWDRALHF
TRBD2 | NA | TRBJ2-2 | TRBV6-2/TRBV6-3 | TGTGCCAGCAGTCGACCAGCGGGAACCGGGGAGCTGTTTTTT | CASSRPAGTGELFF
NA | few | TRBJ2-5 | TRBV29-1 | TGCAGCTATTGCGAGGCTCTAGGGGAGCAGTACTTC | CSYCEALGEQYF
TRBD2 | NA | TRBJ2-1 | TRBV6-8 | TGTGCCAAAAGTTTGGAAACCCCACCGACTAGCGGGGACACTCGCTCCTACAATGAGCAGTTCTTC | CAKSLETPPTSGDTRSYNEQFF
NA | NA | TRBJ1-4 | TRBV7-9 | TGTGCCAACAGCTCATCCTATGAAAAACTGTTTTTT | CANSSSYEKLFF
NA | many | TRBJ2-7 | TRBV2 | TGTGCCAGCAGAGACATTGACCTCTCCTACGAGCAGTACTTC | CASRDIDLSYEQYF
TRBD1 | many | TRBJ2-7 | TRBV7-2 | TGTGCCAGCAGCTTTTCGACAGGGATAGAAGACGAGCAGTACTTC | CASSFSTGIEDEQYF
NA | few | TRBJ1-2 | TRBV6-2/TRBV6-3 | TGTGCCAGCACTTGGGACAACTATGGCTACACCTTC | CASTWDNYGYTF
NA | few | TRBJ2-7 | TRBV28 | TGTGCCAGCAGTTTCGCCTCATCAGGGGGGTACGAGCAGTACTTC | CASSFASSGGYEQYF
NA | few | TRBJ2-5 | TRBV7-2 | TGTGCCAGCAGCCCGAGCTACCTGAGCCAAGAGACCCAGTACTTC | CASSPSYLSQETQYF
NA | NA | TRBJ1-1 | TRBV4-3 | TGCACCAGCAGCCAGGGAGGATTGGGAGTTGTAACGGGTGAAGCTTTCTTT | CTSSQGGLGVVTGEAFF
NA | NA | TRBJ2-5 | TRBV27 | TGTGCCAGCAGGACTAGAAACCAAGAGACCCGGTACTTC | CASRTRNQETRYF
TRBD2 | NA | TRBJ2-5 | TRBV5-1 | TGCGCCAGCAGCTCCGGACTAGCGGGAGTGGAAGAGACCCAGTACTTC | CASSSGLAGVEETQYF
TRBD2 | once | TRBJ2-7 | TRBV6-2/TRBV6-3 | TGTGCCAGCAGTTACAAGGTAGCGGGAGGACCAATTCGCCCGTTATACGAGCAGTACTTC | CASSYKVAGGPIRPLYEQYF
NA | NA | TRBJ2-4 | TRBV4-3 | TGCGCCAGCAGCCACGGCGAGGTCGGCTCCTCCGGGGCCAAAAACATTCAGTACTTC | CASSHGEVGSSGAKNIQYF
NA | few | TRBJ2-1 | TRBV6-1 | TGTGCCAGCATTGTATTGCAAGAGCAGTTCTTC | CASIVLQEQFF
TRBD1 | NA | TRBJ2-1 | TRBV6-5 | TGTGCCAGCAGTTTCCCCAACCGAAACAGGGACAGGGCCAATGAGCAGTTCTTC | CASSFPNRNRDRANEQFF
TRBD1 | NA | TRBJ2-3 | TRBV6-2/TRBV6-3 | TGTGCCAGCAGTTACCTAGGGGGCCGCAGCACAGATACGCAGTATTTT | CASSYLGGRSTDTQYF
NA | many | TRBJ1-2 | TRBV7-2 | TGTGCCAGCAGCTCCCCGCTGGGCTATGGCTACACCTTC | CASSSPLGYGYTF